This T cell receptor beta chain was sequenced in a study of T cell repertoires in cytomegalovirus infection. Study context: Both a matching HLA type and CMV infection were indicated by public TCR beta signatures. Regarding the study as a whole: Totalled public TCR beta family frequency picked out people who carried CMV plus the relevant HLA. HLA-C-restricted, CMV-specific TCR beta clonotypes were dominant ex vivo.

CDR3 length: 11 amino acids. Trimming took 8 bases from V and 7 from J, leaving 11 bases between them. CDR1 and CDR2 from the germline V gene are SQVTM and ANQGSEA. TCRdb recomputed calls from the reads with MiXCR, one row per CDR3 protein. The repertoire holds around 69,000 distinct CDR3 sequences, with under 30% as singletons. As regards this clonotype: Its matching antigen is unknown.

The chain recombines TRBV29-1 with TRBJ2-2; D possibly corresponds to TRBD1 (5 bases). This TCR was sampled from a human donor in good health (CMV status not recorded). Some clones in this sample may be carry-over from other donors' samples. Sequenced here: CD8+ T cells from cultured PBMCs, sampled from culture after CMV antigen stimulation. CDR3 sequence reads: CSSGDSGELFF. The CDR3 DNA is TGCAGCTCAGGAGACAGCGGGGAGCTGTTTTTT.